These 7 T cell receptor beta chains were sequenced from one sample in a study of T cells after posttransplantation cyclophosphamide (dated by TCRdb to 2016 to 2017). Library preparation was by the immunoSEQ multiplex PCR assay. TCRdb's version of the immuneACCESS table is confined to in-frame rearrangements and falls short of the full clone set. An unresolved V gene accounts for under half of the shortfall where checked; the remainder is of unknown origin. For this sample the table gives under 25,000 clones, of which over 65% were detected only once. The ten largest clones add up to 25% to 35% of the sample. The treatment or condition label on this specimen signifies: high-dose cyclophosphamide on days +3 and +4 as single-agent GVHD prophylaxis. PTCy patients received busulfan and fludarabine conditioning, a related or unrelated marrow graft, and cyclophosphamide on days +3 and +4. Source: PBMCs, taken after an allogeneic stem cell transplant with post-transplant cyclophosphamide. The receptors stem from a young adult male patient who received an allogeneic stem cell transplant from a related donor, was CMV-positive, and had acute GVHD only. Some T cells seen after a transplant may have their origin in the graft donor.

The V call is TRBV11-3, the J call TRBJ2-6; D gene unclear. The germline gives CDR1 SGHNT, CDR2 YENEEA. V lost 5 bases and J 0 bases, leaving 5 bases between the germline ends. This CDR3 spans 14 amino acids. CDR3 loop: CASSPGSGANVLTF. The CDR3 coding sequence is TGTGCCAGCAGCCCGGGCTCTGGGGCCAACGTCCTGACTTTC.

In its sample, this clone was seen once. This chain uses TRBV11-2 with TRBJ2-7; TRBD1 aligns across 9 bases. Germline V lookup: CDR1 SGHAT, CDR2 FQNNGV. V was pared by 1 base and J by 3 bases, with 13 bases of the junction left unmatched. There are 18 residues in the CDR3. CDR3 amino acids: CASSLVWIGQGRLYEQYF. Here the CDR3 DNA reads TGTGCCAGCAGCTTAGTTTGGATAGGACAGGGGCGCCTCTACGAGCAGTACTTC.

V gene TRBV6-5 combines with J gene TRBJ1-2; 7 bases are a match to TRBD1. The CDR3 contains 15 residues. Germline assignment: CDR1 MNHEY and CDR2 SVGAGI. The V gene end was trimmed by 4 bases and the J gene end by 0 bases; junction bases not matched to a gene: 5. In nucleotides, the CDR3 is TGTGCCAGCAGTTTATACACAGGGGCTAACTATGGCTACACCTTC. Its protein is CASSLYTGANYGYTF.

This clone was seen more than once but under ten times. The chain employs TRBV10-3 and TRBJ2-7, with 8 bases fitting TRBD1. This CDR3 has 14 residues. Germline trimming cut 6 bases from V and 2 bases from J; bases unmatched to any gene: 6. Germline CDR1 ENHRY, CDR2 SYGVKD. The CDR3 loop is CAISPGTGPYEQYF. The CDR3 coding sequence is TGTGCCATCAGCCCCGGGACAGGACCCTACGAGCAGTACTTC.

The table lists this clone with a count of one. The CDR3, as DNA: TGTGCCAGCAGTTTGGGACGGGGGGACTATGGCTACACCTTC. It translates to CASSLGRGDYGYTF. The chain joins TRBV27 to TRBJ1-2; possibly TRBD1 for D (5 bases). CDR3 size: 14 residues. Trimming shortened V by 3 bases and J by 3 bases, and 11 bases separated the two germline ends. The germline gives CDR1 MNHEY, CDR2 SMNVEV (reference sequence).

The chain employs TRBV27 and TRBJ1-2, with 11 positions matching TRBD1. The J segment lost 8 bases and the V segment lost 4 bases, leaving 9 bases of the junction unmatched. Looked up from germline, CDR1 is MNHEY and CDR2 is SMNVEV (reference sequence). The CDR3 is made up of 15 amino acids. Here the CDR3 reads CASSSSGQGAGGYTF. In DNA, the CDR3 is TGTGCCAGCAGTTCCTCCGGACAGGGGGCTGGGGGCTACACCTTC.

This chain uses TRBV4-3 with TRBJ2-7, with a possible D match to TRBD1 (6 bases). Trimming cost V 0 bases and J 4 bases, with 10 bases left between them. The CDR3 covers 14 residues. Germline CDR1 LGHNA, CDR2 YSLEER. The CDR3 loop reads CASSQDNRAYEQYF. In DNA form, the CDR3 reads TGCGCCAGCAGCCAAGATAACAGGGCTTACGAGCAGTACTTC.